One T cell receptor beta chain is described in this entry. Its antigen is currently unknown. These data originate in a study of T cells expressing NK-cell markers. This CDR3 spans 14 amino acids. Germline V gene sequence: CDR1 DFQATT, CDR2 SNEGSKA (reference sequence). Findings and limits, study-wide: Each of roughly 6 donors carried dominant NKG2C+ clonotypes accounting for about 1.0-7.0% of CD8+ T cells. In several donors, dominant clonotypes made up 28.3-60.1% of CD3+CD56-NKG2C+ cells.

Following a re-call of the 5' RACE reads, TCRdb has one entry per CDR3 protein and lacks DNA. The sample has 160,000 or so distinct CDR3 sequences; the top ten hold 15% to 20%. The sequenced sample consisted of blood T cells: a sorted CD56 or NKG2C T cell subset, CD4+ or CD8+ T cells, or bulk PBMC T cells (not recorded which). The V gene is TRBV20-1, the J gene TRBJ1-5. The clonotype was recovered from a woman between 18 and 70 years old in good health. The CDR3 spells CSARHILSNQPQHF.